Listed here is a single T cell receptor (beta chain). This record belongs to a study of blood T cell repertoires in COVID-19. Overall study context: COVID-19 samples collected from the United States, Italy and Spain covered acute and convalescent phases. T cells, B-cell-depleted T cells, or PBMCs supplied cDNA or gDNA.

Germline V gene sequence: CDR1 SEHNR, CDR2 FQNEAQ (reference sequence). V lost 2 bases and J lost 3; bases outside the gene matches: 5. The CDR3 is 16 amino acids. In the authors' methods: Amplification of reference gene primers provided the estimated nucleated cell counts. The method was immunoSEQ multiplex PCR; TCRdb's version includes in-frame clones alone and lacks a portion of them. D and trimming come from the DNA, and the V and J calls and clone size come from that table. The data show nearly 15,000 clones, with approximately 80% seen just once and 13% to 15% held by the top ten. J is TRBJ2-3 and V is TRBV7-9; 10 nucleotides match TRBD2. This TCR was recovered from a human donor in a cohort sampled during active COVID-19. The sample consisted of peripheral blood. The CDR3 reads CASSLLATSGTDTQYF. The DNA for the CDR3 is TGTGCCAGCAGCTTACTTGCGACTAGCGGGACAGATACGCAGTATTTT.